What follows are 20 T cell receptor beta chains derived from one specimen sequenced in a study of blood T cell repertoires in COVID-19. Only in-frame clones appear in the TCRdb table, and some are missing; sequencing was by immunoSEQ multiplex PCR. The sample holds about 250,000 clones; just over 85% are singletons and the top ten take over 1.1%. The specimen was peripheral blood. The receptors were gathered from a man at least 80 years old with acute or convalescent COVID-19.

The chain carries TRBV29-1 and TRBJ1-1; D perhaps matches TRBD1 (5 bases). Germline assignment: CDR1 SQVTM and CDR2 ANQGSEA. The CDR3 is 12 residues long. V was trimmed by 4 bases and J by 2 bases, leaving 8 bases between them. The CDR3 loop is CSVGWGNTEAFF. CDR3 DNA sequence: TGCAGCGTTGGATGGGGCAACACTGAAGCTTTCTTT.

This clone was seen only a few times. The CDR3 DNA follows: TGTGCCAGCAGCTTAGAGTTGGTGACTAGCCTCGACAATGAGCAGTTCTTC. Amino acids: CASSLELVTSLDNEQFF. V is TRBV7-2 and J is TRBJ2-1, with 7 bases that match TRBD2. After removal of 1 base from V and 5 bases from J, the junction contained 11 bases not matched to a gene. CDR1 is SGHTA, CDR2 FQGNSA, per germline. The length of the CDR3 is 17 residues.

The rearrangement uses TRBV7-9 and TRBJ2-1; 7 nucleotides align to TRBD2. V lost 4 bases and J lost 9; bases outside the gene matches: 9. The CDR3 totals 14 residues. The germline V gene encodes CDR1 SEHNR and CDR2 FQNEAQ (reference sequence). The CDR3 region is CASSSGTIRGEQFF. CDR3 DNA: TGTGCCAGCAGCTCCGGGACTATTCGCGGTGAGCAGTTCTTC.

This chain links TRBV15 with TRBJ1-2; the D gene is possibly TRBD1 (5 bases). V was cut by 0 bases and J by 7 bases, with 9 bases left in between. Germline CDR1 reads LNHNV; CDR2 reads YYDKDF (reference sequence). The CDR3 runs to 13 residues. In nucleotides, the CDR3 is TGTGCCACCAGCAGAGATTTCGGGGGTGGCTACACCTTC. Translated: CATSRDFGGGYTF.

This chain links TRBV9 with TRBJ2-7; D remains ambiguous. CDR1 and CDR2 (germline): SGDLS, YYNGEE. The CDR3 has 15 amino acids. V lost 4 bases, J lost 2 bases, and 16 bases lay in between. The CDR3 protein is CASSPSLVPTYEQYF. The CDR3 DNA sequence: TGTGCCAGCAGCCCCAGTCTAGTCCCGACCTACGAGCAGTACTTC.

The genes are TRBV28 and TRBJ1-3; D might be TRBD1 (6 bases). This CDR3 has 16 residues. The germline V gene encodes CDR1 MDHEN and CDR2 SYDVKM. Trimming stripped 8 bases from V and 4 bases from J, with 21 bases between. CDR3 DNA: TGTGCCAGCCGCCAGCTTATGAGGGGGAGAGGAAACACCATATATTTT. Its translation is CASRQLMRGRGNTIYF.

The chain combines TRBV18 with TRBJ1-6, with D maybe TRBD1 (5 bases). The V end lost 3 bases, the J end lost 3 bases, and 12 bases lay between the germline ends. Germline V gene lookup returns CDR1 KGHSH and CDR2 LQKENI. This CDR3 spans 16 amino acids. This chain's CDR3 is CASSPSDRNYNSPLHF. In DNA form, the CDR3 reads TGTGCCAGCTCACCCAGTGACAGAAACTATAATTCACCCCTCCACTTT.

The chain uses TRBV29-1 and TRBJ2-1, with 13 bases lining up with TRBD2. V shed 4 bases, J shed 7 bases, and the junction held 4 bases outside the gene matches. CDR1 is SQVTM and CDR2 is ANQGSEA in the germline V gene. This CDR3 has 14 residues. This CDR3 is CSVGTSGSSNEQFF. As DNA, the CDR3 is TGCAGCGTTGGGACTAGCGGGAGTAGTAATGAGCAGTTCTTC.

The J gene is TRBJ2-3, the V gene TRBV5-1, with 11 nucleotides matching TRBD1. The CDR3 is 16 amino acids. Trimming at V came to 4 bases and at J to 2 bases, leaving 6 bases not matched to a gene. The V gene's germline CDR1 is SGHRS and CDR2 YFSETQ. This CDR3 reads CASSGGQGGFTDTQYF. The CDR3 bases are TGCGCCAGCAGCGGGGGACAGGGGGGATTCACAGATACGCAGTATTTT. The full variable domain, with the rest looked up from reference TRBV5-1 and TRBJ2-3, is KAGVTQTPRYLIKTRGQQVTLSCSPISGHRSVSWYQQTPGQGLQFLFEYFSETQRNKGNFPGRFSGRQFSNSRSEMNVSTLELGDSALYLCASSGGQGGFTDTQYFGPGTRLTVL.

The V call is TRBV7-2, the J call TRBJ2-7, with D maybe TRBD2 (7 bases). This CDR3 spans 15 amino acids. Germline V lookup: CDR1 SGHTA, CDR2 FQGNSA. Trimming took off 7 bases at V and 1 base at J, with 17 bases between the two ends. The CDR3 here is CASTLGGGGSYEQYF. CDR3 in DNA: TGTGCCAGCACACTAGGGGGGGGCGGGTCCTACGAGCAGTACTTC.

CDR3 protein: CASSLAHPRELFF. The CDR3 nucleotides read TGTGCCAGCAGTTTAGCACACCCCAGGGAGCTGTTTTTT. This chain uses TRBV12-3 or TRBV12-4 with TRBJ2-2; no reliable D call. V gave up 0 bases and J gave up 9 bases, with 8 bases separating them. The CDR3 extends over 13 amino acids.

V usage is TRBV7-9 and J usage is TRBJ2-3; 9 bases align to TRBD2. Unmatched junction bases numbered 4, after V lost 3 bases and J lost 0 bases. The CDR3 is 16 residues long. Germline V gene data show CDR1 as SEHNR and CDR2 as FQNEAQ (reference sequence). The DNA for the CDR3 is TGTGCCAGCAGCTTGACAACTAGCGGGAGCACAGATACGCAGTATTTT. Protein product: CASSLTTSGSTDTQYF.

The chain joins TRBV6-1 to TRBJ1-2; TRBD1 agrees at 8 bases. The CDR3 is 15 amino acids. Trimming removed 5 bases from V and 2 bases from J; junction bases left unmatched: 7. Germline CDR1 is MNHNS and CDR2 is SASEGT. CDR3 region: CASSHPRGLNYGYTF. In nucleotides, the CDR3 is TGTGCCAGCAGTCACCCCAGGGGGCTAAACTATGGCTACACCTTC.

In this sample, this clone turned up a few times. The rearrangement links TRBV14 to TRBJ1-1, with a weak D call TRBD1 (6 bases). The CDR3 is 14 amino acids. V was trimmed by 3 bases and J by 4 bases, leaving 12 bases between them. Germline CDR1 is SGHDN and CDR2 is FVKESK. CDR3 nucleotides: TGTGCCAGCAGCCAGGTCCACAGGGCCACTGAAGCTTTCTTT. It yields the protein CASSQVHRATEAFF.

The V call is TRBV12-3 or TRBV12-4, the J call TRBJ2-5; the D is unclear. The CDR3 sequence is 13 residues long. Deletions cut 3 bases from V and 4 bases from J, with 9 bases between. The CDR3 DNA reads as TGTGCCAGCAGTTTCCGGCGGAGAGAGACCCAGTACTTC. Translating gives CASSFRRRETQYF.

The chain recombines TRBV7-6 with TRBJ1-1; D possibly corresponds to TRBD1 (6 bases). The CDR3 has 16 amino acids. CDR1 SGHVS and CDR2 FNYEAQ come from the germline V gene. V lost 5 bases and J 0 bases, leaving 16 bases between the germline ends. The CDR3 loop is CASSRGGGHMNTEAFF. CDR3 bases: TGTGCCAGCAGCCGAGGGGGGGGTCATATGAACACTGAAGCTTTCTTT. The entire variable domain, with the rest obtained from reference TRBV7-6 and TRBJ1-1, is as follows: GAGVSQSPRYKVTKRGQDVALRCDPISGHVSLYWYRQALGQGPEFLTYFNYEAQQDKSGLPNDRFSAERPEGSISTLTIQRTEQRDSAMYRCASSRGGGHMNTEAFFGQGTRLTVV.

This clone showed up just once. The chain combines TRBV5-1 with TRBJ1-2; 7 nucleotides match TRBD1. V was clipped by 2 bases and J by 6 bases; unmatched bases: 4. The CDR3 runs to 13 residues. From germline, CDR1 is SGHRS and CDR2 YFSETQ. CDR3 protein: CASSFGTADGYTF. CDR3 DNA sequence: TGCGCCAGCAGCTTCGGGACAGCCGATGGCTACACCTTC.

This clone was counted only a few times. The genes are TRBV5-1 and TRBJ2-1; 12 nucleotides match TRBD2. With 1 base clipped from V and 5 bases from J, the junction kept 7 bases outside the gene matches. CDR1 is SGHRS, CDR2 YFSETQ, per germline. This CDR3 is 17 amino acids long. CDR3 nucleotides: TGCGCCAGCAGCTTGAGTACTAGCGGGAGGATTAACAATGAGCAGTTCTTC. Amino acid sequence: CASSLSTSGRINNEQFF.

The chain employs TRBV5-1 and TRBJ2-3; 7 positions agree with TRBD1. V shed 3 bases, J shed 1 base, and the junction held 8 bases outside the gene matches. In germline, CDR1 is SGHRS, CDR2 YFSETQ. This CDR3 region has 16 residues. The CDR3 DNA is TGCGCCAGCAGCTCGAACGGACAGGTTGGCACAGATACGCAGTATTTT. This codes for CASSSNGQVGTDTQYF.

With respect to this clone: The identical CDR3 is also encoded by other nucleotide sequences in the sample. The gene calls are TRBV5-1 and TRBJ2-7; D may be TRBD1 (6 bases). CDR1 is SGHRS, CDR2 YFSETQ, per germline. The CDR3 consists of 13 residues. V was cut by 3 bases and J by 1 base, with 8 bases left in between. The CDR3 nucleotides read TGCGCCAGCAGCTGGACAGTTTCCTACGAGCAGTACTTC. Encoded protein: CASSWTVSYEQYF.